The 14 T cell receptor beta chains listed next were all sequenced from one sample in a study of cytomegalovirus exposure and HLA in healthy donors. Measured with immunoSEQ multiplex PCR; TCRdb has only the in-frame clones, and not every one. The table records about 66,000 clones, 96% of them present only once. The sequenced material came from PBMCs. The receptors were sampled from a man between 18 and 35 years old in good health and CMV-seronegative.

The chain recombines TRBV5-1 with TRBJ2-7; TRBD1 agrees at 9 bases. The trim removed 2 bases at V and 2 bases at J, leaving 14 bases unmatched. CDR3 length: 18 amino acids. Looked up from germline, CDR1 is SGHRS and CDR2 is YFSETQ. This chain's CDR3 is CASSFSTGGINAPYEQYF. DNA for the CDR3: TGCGCCAGCAGCTTTTCGACAGGGGGAATTAACGCCCCCTACGAGCAGTACTTC.

The chain is built from TRBV2 and TRBJ2-5; 13 positions match TRBD2. This CDR3 is built from 20 residues. The germline V gene encodes CDR1 SNHLY and CDR2 FYNNEI. V shed 0 bases, J shed 1 base, and the junction held 11 bases outside the gene matches. CDR3 protein: CASSEAEQGLAGWGQETQYF. Written as DNA, the CDR3 is TGTGCCAGCAGTGAAGCGGAACAGGGACTAGCGGGGTGGGGCCAAGAGACCCAGTACTTC.

The chain has TRBV2 and TRBJ1-1, with D tentatively TRBD1 (5 bases). Trimming stripped 4 bases from V and 3 bases from J, with 12 bases between. The CDR3 contains 14 residues. Germline values: CDR1 SNHLY, CDR2 FYNNEI. This CDR3 is CASSGTQGDTEAFF. CDR3 nucleotide sequence: TGTGCCAGCAGTGGTACGCAGGGCGACACTGAAGCTTTCTTT.

The CDR3 here is CASSLGGTETQYF. The CDR3 coding sequence is TGTGCCAGCAGCTTGGGGGGGACTGAGACCCAGTACTTC. The rearrangement joins TRBV5-4 to TRBJ2-5; possible D gene TRBD2, 6 bases. This CDR3 has 13 residues. In germline, CDR1 is SGHNT, CDR2 YYREEE (reference sequence). Trimming removed 0 bases from V and 5 bases from J, with 8 bases in between.

The chain uses TRBV7-2 and TRBJ2-1; no firm D call. V shed 5 bases and J shed 16 bases, with 18 bases lying between them. The CDR3 is 12 amino acids. The germline V gene has CDR1 SGHTA and CDR2 FQGNSA. CDR3 DNA: TGTGCCAGCAGCCCCCTAGGCAACCCCTACTTCTTC. The encoded protein is CASSPLGNPYFF.

The chain is built from TRBV10-3 and TRBJ2-7, with 13 bases that match TRBD2. CDR3 length equals 15 residues. The trim removed 6 bases at V and 6 bases at J, leaving 8 bases unmatched. Germline V CDR1 and CDR2: ENHRY, SYGVKD. The CDR3 DNA is TGTGCCATCAGCACAGGGACTAGCGGGATTTCCGAGCAGTACTTC. Translation gives CAISTGTSGISEQYF.

V usage is TRBV28 and J usage is TRBJ1-2; D call uncertain. V lost 6 bases to trimming and J lost 2 bases, with 10 bases between them. CDR1 is MDHEN, CDR2 SYDVKM, per germline. CDR3 length: 13 amino acids. Here the CDR3 DNA reads TGTGCCAGCAGCCCCGCGGGAAACTATGGCTACACCTTC. Residues: CASSPAGNYGYTF.

The chain uses TRBV5-1 and TRBJ2-7, with D perhaps matching TRBD2 (7 bases). CDR1 and CDR2 (germline): SGHRS, YFSETQ. This CDR3 has 14 residues. The V gene lost 4 bases and the J gene lost 3 bases, with 14 bases spanning the gap. The CDR3: CASSQGGANYEQYF. The CDR3, as DNA: TGCGCCAGCAGCCAAGGGGGGGCTAACTACGAGCAGTACTTC.

This chain joins TRBV9 and TRBJ2-3; the match to TRBD2 covers 7 bases. Germline values: CDR1 SGDLS, CDR2 YYNGEE. V trimming: 0 bases; J trimming: 3 bases; junction bases outside the gene matches: 7. The CDR3 runs 16 residues. CDR3 protein: CASSVVAGVGTDTQYF. CDR3 sequence (DNA): TGTGCCAGCAGCGTAGTGGCGGGAGTCGGAACAGATACGCAGTATTTT.

V is TRBV27 and J is TRBJ2-7; TRBD2 aligns across 8 bases. V lost 5 bases and J lost 3; bases outside the gene matches: 6. Germline assignment: CDR1 MNHEY and CDR2 SMNVEV (reference sequence). The CDR3 loop spans 14 amino acids. CDR3 residues: CASSPGTRVYEQYF. DNA of the CDR3: TGTGCCAGCAGTCCCGGGACTAGAGTCTACGAGCAGTACTTC.

The V call is TRBV19, the J call TRBJ1-5; maybe TRBD1 (6 bases). CDR1 and CDR2 from the germline V gene are LNHDA and SQIVND (reference sequence). The germline V and J ends were trimmed by 5 bases and 4 bases, with 9 bases remaining between them. The CDR3 consists of 13 residues. CDR3 amino acids: CASSVDRNQPQHF. In DNA, the CDR3 is TGTGCCAGTAGTGTGGACAGAAATCAGCCCCAGCATTTT.

This chain joins TRBV4-1 and TRBJ1-3; D is undetermined. Trimming removed 3 bases from V and 1 base from J, with 10 bases in between. CDR1 is MGHRA and CDR2 is YSYEKL in the germline V gene. The CDR3 is 15 amino acids. The CDR3 region has the DNA TGCGCCAGCAGCCAGGCCCCAGGTTCTGGAAACACCATATATTTT. This translates into CASSQAPGSGNTIYF.

V is TRBV25-1 and J is TRBJ2-7, with TRBD1 matching 8 bases. Germline assignment: CDR1 MGHDK and CDR2 SYGVNS. The CDR3 runs to 11 residues. J lost 4 bases, V lost 7 bases, and 0 bases had no gene match. CDR3 sequence (DNA): TGTGCCAGCAACAGGGGGTACGAGCAGTACTTC. Translation: CASNRGYEQYF.

The rearrangement joins TRBV28 to TRBJ2-7, with TRBD2 matching 13 bases. The V gene end was trimmed by 4 bases and the J gene end by 4 bases; junction bases not matched to a gene: 4. The CDR3 is 15 amino acids. Looked up from germline, CDR1 is MDHEN and CDR2 is SYDVKM. The chain's CDR3 is CASSSGLAGAYEQYF. The CDR3, as DNA: TGTGCCAGCAGTTCCGGACTAGCGGGAGCGTACGAGCAGTACTTC.